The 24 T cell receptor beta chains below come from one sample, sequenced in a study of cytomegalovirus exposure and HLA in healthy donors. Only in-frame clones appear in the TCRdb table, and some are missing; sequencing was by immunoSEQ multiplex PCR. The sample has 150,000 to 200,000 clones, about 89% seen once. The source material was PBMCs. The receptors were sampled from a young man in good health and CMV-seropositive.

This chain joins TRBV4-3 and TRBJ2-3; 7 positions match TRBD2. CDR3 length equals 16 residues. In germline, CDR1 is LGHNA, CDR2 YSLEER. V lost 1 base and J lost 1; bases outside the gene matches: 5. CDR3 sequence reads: CASSQGLSGGTDTQYF. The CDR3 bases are TGCGCCAGCAGCCAAGGTCTAAGCGGGGGCACAGATACGCAGTATTTT.

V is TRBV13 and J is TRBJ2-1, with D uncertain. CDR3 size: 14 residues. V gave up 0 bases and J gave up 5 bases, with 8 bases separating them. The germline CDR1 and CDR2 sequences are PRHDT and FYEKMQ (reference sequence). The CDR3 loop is CASSLGARDNEQFF. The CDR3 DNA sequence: TGTGCCAGCAGCTTAGGGGCCCGGGACAATGAGCAGTTCTTC.

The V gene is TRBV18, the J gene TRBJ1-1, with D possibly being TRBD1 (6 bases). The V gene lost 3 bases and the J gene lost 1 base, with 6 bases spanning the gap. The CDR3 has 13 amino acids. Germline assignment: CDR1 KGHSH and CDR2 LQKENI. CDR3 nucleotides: TGTGCCAGCTCACCGGGACAGAACACTGAAGCTTTCTTT. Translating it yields CASSPGQNTEAFF.

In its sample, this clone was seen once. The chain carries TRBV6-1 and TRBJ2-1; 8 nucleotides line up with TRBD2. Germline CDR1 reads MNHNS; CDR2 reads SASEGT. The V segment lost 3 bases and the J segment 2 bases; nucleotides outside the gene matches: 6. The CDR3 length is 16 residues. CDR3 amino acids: CASSDDSGATYNEQFF. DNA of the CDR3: TGTGCCAGCAGTGACGATAGCGGGGCCACCTACAATGAGCAGTTCTTC.

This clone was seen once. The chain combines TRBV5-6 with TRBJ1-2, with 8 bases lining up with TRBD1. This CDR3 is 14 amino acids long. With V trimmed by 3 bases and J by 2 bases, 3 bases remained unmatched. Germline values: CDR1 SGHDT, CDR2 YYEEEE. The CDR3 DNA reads TGTGCCAGCAGCTCGACAGGGGAAAACTATGGCTACACCTTC. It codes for CASSSTGENYGYTF.

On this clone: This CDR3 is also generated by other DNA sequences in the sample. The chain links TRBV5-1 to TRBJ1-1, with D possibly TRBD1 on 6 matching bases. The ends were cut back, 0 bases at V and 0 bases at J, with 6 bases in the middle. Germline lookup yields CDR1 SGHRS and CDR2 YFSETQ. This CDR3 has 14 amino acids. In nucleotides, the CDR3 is TGCGCCAGCAGCTTGGGGACAGTGAACACTGAAGCTTTCTTT. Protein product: CASSLGTVNTEAFF.

The CDR3 DNA sequence: TGCGCCAGCAGCCAAAGCAATAACTATGGCTACACCTTC. It codes for CASSQSNNYGYTF. The chain employs TRBV4-1 and TRBJ1-2; D not resolved. The CDR3 length is 13 residues. V lost 2 bases and J lost 1, with 5 bases in between. Looked up from germline, CDR1 is MGHRA and CDR2 is YSYEKL.

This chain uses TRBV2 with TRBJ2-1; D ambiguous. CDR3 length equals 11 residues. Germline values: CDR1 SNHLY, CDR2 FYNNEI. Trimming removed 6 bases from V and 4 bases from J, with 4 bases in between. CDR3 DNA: TGTGCCAGCAGCCTATACAATGAGCAGTTCTTC. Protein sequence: CASSLYNEQFF.

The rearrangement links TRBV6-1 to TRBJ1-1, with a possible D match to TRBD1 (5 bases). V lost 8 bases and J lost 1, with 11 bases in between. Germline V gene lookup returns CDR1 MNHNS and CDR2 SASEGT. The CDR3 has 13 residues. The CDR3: CASSWGENTEAFF. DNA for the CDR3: TGTGCCAGCTCGTGGGGCGAGAACACTGAAGCTTTCTTT.

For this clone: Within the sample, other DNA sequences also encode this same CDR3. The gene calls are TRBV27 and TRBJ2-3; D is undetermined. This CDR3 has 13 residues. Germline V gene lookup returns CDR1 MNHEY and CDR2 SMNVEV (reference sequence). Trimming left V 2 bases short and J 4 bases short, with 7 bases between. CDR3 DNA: TGTGCCAGCAGTTTAGGGCCCGCAGATACGCAGTATTTT. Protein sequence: CASSLGPADTQYF.

CDR3 bases: TGCGCCAGCAGTGAAGGGGGGACAGGGGACTACGAGCAGTACTTC. Protein product: CASSEGGTGDYEQYF. J is TRBJ2-7 and V is TRBV4-1; 10 bases match TRBD1. This CDR3 contains 15 residues. V was pared by 6 bases and J by 3 bases, with 8 bases of the junction left unmatched. From germline, CDR1 is MGHRA and CDR2 YSYEKL.

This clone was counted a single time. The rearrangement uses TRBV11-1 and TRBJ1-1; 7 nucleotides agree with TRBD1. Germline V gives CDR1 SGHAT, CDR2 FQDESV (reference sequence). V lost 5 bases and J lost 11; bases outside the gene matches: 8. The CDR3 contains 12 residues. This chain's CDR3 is CASSLQGNEAFF. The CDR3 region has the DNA TGTGCCAGCAGCCTACAGGGGAACGAGGCTTTCTTT. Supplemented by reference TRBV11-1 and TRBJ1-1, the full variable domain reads EAEVAQSPRYKITEKSQAVAFWCDPISGHATLYWYRQILGQGPELLVQFQDESVVDDSQLPKDRFSAERLKGVDSTLKIQPAELGDSAMYLCASSLQGNEAFFGQGTRLTVV.

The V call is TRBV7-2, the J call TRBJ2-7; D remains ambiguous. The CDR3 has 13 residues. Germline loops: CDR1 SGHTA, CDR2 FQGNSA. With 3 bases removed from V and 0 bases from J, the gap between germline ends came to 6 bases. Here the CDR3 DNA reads TGTGCCAGCAGCTTCCTTAGCTCCTACGAGCAGTACTTC. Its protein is CASSFLSSYEQYF.

DNA for the CDR3: TGTGCCAGCAGCGCTTCGGGGAGGGGGGATCAGCCCCAGCATTTT. This translates into CASSASGRGDQPQHF. The chain carries TRBV9 and TRBJ1-5; the D gene is possibly TRBD1 (6 bases). The CDR3 consists of 15 residues. V shed 3 bases and J shed 5 bases, with 15 bases lying between them. Germline lookup yields CDR1 SGDLS and CDR2 YYNGEE.

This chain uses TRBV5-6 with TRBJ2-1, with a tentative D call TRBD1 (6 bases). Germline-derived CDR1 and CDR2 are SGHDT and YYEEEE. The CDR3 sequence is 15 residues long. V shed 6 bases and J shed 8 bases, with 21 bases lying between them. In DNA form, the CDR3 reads TGTGCCAGCAACTCTGAACAGGGTCGGGCGCATGAGCAGTTCTTC. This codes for CASNSEQGRAHEQFF.

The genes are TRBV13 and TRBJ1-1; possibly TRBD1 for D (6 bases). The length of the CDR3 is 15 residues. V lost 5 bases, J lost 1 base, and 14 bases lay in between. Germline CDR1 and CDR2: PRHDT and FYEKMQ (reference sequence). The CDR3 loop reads CASSPNPQGNTEAFF. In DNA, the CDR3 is TGTGCCAGCAGCCCCAACCCACAGGGGAACACTGAAGCTTTCTTT. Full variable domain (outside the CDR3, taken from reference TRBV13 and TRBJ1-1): AAGVIQSPRHLIKEKRETATLKCYPIPRHDTVYWYQQGPGQDPQFLISFYEKMQSDKGSIPDRFSAQQFSDYHSELNMSSLELGDSALYFCASSPNPQGNTEAFFGQGTRLTVV.

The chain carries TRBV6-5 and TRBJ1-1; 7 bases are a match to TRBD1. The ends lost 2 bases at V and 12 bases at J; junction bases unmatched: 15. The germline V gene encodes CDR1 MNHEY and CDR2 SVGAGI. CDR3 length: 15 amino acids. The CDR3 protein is CASSYQTGSSKASFF. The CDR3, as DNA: TGTGCCAGCAGTTACCAGACAGGGAGCTCGAAAGCGTCTTTCTTT.

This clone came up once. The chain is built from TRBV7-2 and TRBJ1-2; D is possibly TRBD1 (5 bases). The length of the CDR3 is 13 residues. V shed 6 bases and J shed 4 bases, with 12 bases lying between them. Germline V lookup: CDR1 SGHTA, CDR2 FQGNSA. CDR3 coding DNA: TGTGCCAGCAGTTCCCGGGGGTTCTATGGCTACACCTTC. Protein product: CASSSRGFYGYTF. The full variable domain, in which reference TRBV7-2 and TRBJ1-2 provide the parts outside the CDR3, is GAGVSQSPSNKVTEKGKDVELRCDPISGHTALYWYRQSLGQGLEFLIYFQGNSAPDKSGLPSDRFSAERTGGSVSTLTIQRTQQEDSAVYLCASSSRGFYGYTFGSGTRLTVV.

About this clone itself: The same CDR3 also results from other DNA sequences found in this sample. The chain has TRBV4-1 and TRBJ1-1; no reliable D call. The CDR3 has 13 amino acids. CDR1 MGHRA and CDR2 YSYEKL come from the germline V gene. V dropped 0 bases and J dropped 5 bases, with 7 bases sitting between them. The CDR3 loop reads CASSQDRGTEAFF. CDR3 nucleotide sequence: TGCGCCAGCAGCCAAGATCGAGGGACTGAAGCTTTCTTT.

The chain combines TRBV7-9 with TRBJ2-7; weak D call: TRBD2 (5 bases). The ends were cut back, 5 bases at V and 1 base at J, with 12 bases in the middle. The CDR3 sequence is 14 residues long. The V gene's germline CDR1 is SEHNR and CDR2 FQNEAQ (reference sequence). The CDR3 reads CASSPDTRSYEQYF. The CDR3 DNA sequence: TGTGCCAGCAGCCCCGACACTAGATCCTACGAGCAGTACTTC.

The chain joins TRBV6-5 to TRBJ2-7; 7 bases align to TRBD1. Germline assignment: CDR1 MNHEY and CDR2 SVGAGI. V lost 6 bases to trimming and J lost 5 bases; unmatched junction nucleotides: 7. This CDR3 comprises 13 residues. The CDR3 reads CASRRDRSNEQYF. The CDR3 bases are TGTGCCAGCAGACGGGACAGATCCAACGAGCAGTACTTC.

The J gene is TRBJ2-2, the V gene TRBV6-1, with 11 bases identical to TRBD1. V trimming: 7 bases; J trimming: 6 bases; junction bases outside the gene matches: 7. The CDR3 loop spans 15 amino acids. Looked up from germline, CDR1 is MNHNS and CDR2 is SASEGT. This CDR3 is CASNVGQGGAGELFF. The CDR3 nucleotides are TGTGCCAGCAATGTGGGACAGGGGGGCGCCGGGGAGCTGTTTTTT.

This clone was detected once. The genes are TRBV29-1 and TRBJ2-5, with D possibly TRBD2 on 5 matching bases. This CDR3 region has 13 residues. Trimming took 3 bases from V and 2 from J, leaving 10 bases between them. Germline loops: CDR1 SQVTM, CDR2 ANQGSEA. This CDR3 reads CSVDGLGQETQYF. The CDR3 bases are TGCAGCGTTGACGGACTCGGGCAAGAGACCCAGTACTTC.

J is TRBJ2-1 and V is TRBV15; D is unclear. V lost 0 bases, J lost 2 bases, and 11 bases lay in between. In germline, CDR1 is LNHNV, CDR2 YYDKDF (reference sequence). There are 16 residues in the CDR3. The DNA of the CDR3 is TGTGCCACCAGCAGAGAGCAGCGCTTAACCTACAATGAGCAGTTCTTC. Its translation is CATSREQRLTYNEQFF. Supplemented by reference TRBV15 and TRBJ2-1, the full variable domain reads DAMVIQNPRYQVTQFGKPVTLSCSQTLNHNVMYWYQQKSSQAPKLLFHYYDKDFNNEADTPDNFQSRRPNTSFCFLDIRSPGLGDTAMYLCATSREQRLTYNEQFFGPGTRLTVL.